These 18 T cell receptor beta chains came from one sample sequenced in a study of T cell repertoires in cytomegalovirus infection. TCRdb redid the calling of the reads with MiXCR, one entry per CDR3 protein. This table has over 150,000 distinct CDR3 sequences, over 13% appearing once. Sequencing used PBMCs. Receptor source: a human donor in good health (CMV status not recorded). Some clones in this sample may be carry-over from other donors' samples.

This clonotype was recorded at least ten times. The V and J genes are TRBV7-2 and TRBJ1-6; 9 nucleotides agree with TRBD1. CDR3 length equals 15 residues. Trimming took 4 bases from V and 7 from J; bases not matched to a gene: 5. Per the germline V gene, CDR1 is SGHTA and CDR2 is FQGNSA. The CDR3 DNA sequence: TGTGCCAGCAGCTCAACAGGGGGCGGAAATTCACCCCTCCACTTT. Translated, it gives CASSSTGGGNSPLHF.

The table lists this clonotype with many counts. This sequence joins TRBV7-2 and TRBJ2-5, with D possibly called TRBD1 or TRBD2 (6 bases each). The CDR3 is 16 amino acids. Trimming removed 6 bases at V and 4 bases at J, with 21 bases between. Germline-derived CDR1 and CDR2 are SGHTA and FQGNSA. CDR3 nucleotide sequence: TGTGCCAGCAGTCCAAGTAGGGGGGCGTACCGAGAGACCCAGTACTTC. It translates to CASSPSRGAYRETQYF.

In its sample, this clonotype was seen many times. The CDR3 DNA is TGTGCCAGCAGCCATAAGGGGGCAATCAATCAGCCCCAGCATTTT. The encoded protein is CASSHKGAINQPQHF. The gene calls are TRBV4-2 and TRBJ1-5; 7 nucleotides agree with TRBD1. CDR1 and CDR2 from the germline V gene are LGHNA and YNFKEQ. Germline trimming cut 3 bases from V and 3 bases from J; bases unmatched to any gene: 5. CDR3 size: 15 residues.

This clonotype appeared a few times. The chain is built from TRBV28 and TRBJ2-7; TRBD1 is a possible D gene (5 bases). With 4 bases removed from V and 2 bases from J, the gap between germline ends came to 15 bases. CDR3 size: 15 residues. CDR1 is MDHEN, CDR2 SYDVKM, per germline. Here the CDR3 DNA reads TGTGCCAGCAGTTGGGGCAGCCTCTCACCCTACGAGCAGTACTTC. It specifies CASSWGSLSPYEQYF.

The rearrangement links TRBV14 to TRBJ2-2, with 8 bases matching TRBD1. Germline V lookup: CDR1 SGHDN, CDR2 FVKESK. The CDR3 covers 15 residues. The V segment lost 3 bases and the J segment 3 bases; nucleotides outside the gene matches: 3. As DNA, the CDR3 is TGTGCCAGCAGCCACAGACAGGGGTACACCGGGGAGCTGTTTTTT. Its protein is CASSHRQGYTGELFF.

The chain uses TRBV19 and TRBJ2-7, with a tentative D call TRBD1 (5 bases). The CDR3 length is 13 residues. Trimming removed 3 bases from V and 4 bases from J, with 10 bases in between. CDR1 LNHDA and CDR2 SQIVND come from the germline V gene (reference sequence). CDR3 amino acids: CASSILTGYEQYF. CDR3 sequence (DNA): TGTGCCAGTAGTATCCTCACAGGTTACGAGCAGTACTTC.

This clonotype has a count of ten or more. The chain joins TRBV28 to TRBJ2-3; TRBD1 matches at 9 bases. V was clipped by 11 bases and J by 8 bases; unmatched bases: 14. From germline, CDR1 is MDHEN and CDR2 SYDVKM. The CDR3 has 14 amino acids. CDR3 amino acids: CAAPGQGASPTQYF. The DNA for the CDR3 is TGTGCCGCCCCGGGACAGGGAGCGTCACCTACGCAGTATTTT.

This clonotype was found many times. The rearrangement uses TRBV7-2 and TRBJ2-5; D is possibly TRBD2 (6 bases). Between the trimmed V and J ends, which lost 8 bases and 5 bases, there was a span of 18 bases. Germline CDR1 reads SGHTA; CDR2 reads FQGNSA. The CDR3 consists of 14 residues. As DNA, the CDR3 is TGTGCCAGCGGCCCGGGACTTTCCATGGAGACCCAGTACTTC. Amino acids: CASGPGLSMETQYF. The full variable domain, completed using reference TRBV7-2 and TRBJ2-5, is GAGVSQSPSNKVTEKGKDVELRCDPISGHTALYWYRQSLGQGLEFLIYFQGNSAPDKSGLPSDRFSAERTGGSVSTLTIQRTQQEDSAVYLCASGPGLSMETQYFGPGTRLLVL.

This clonotype was seen repeatedly, ten times or more. This chain connects TRBV5-1 to TRBJ2-3, with a tentative D call TRBD2 (6 bases). Trimming stripped 7 bases from V and 0 bases from J, with 21 bases between. Germline loops: CDR1 SGHRS, CDR2 YFSETQ. This CDR3 contains 17 residues. DNA for the CDR3: TGCGCCAGCCACTTTTCTTGGACTATCTCTAGCACAGATACGCAGTATTTT. It yields the protein CASHFSWTISSTDTQYF.

As for this clonotype: This sequence may be a read error, since a much larger clone differs from it by one base. The genes are TRBV19 and TRBJ2-1, with D tentatively TRBD1 or TRBD2 (5 bases each). V shed 5 bases and J shed 6 bases, with 23 bases lying between them. Germline V gene sequence: CDR1 LNHDA, CDR2 SQIVND (reference sequence). The CDR3 extends over 17 amino acids. The CDR3 loop is CASSSLSQGRGTNEQFF. In nucleotides, the CDR3 is TGTGCCAGTAGTTCGCTATCCCAGGGACGGGGAACCAATGAGCAGTTCTTC.

V and J are TRBV12-5 and TRBJ1-1; 7 nucleotides line up with TRBD1. Germline CDR1 reads LGHNT; CDR2 reads FRNRAP. The CDR3 is 14 residues long. After removal of 6 bases from V and 0 bases from J, the junction contained 4 bases not matched to a gene. The CDR3 region is CASGPTGLNTEAFF. The CDR3 coding sequence is TGTGCTAGTGGCCCGACAGGGTTGAACACTGAAGCTTTCTTT.

This clonotype was detected many times. V gene TRBV4-3 combines with J gene TRBJ2-1; the match to TRBD2 covers 12 bases. Germline V gene lookup returns CDR1 LGHNA and CDR2 YSLEER. The CDR3 sequence is 15 residues long. V was clipped by 4 bases and J by 4 bases; unmatched bases: 2. The CDR3: CASSRGTSGYNEQFF. The DNA of the CDR3 is TGCGCCAGCAGCCGCGGGACTAGCGGGTACAATGAGCAGTTCTTC.

This clonotype has a count of ten or more. V is TRBV7-2 and J is TRBJ2-7; 9 bases map to TRBD1. The CDR3 loop spans 17 amino acids. Per germline, CDR1 SGHTA and CDR2 FQGNSA. V trimming: 1 base; J trimming: 3 bases; junction bases outside the gene matches: 10. CDR3 nucleotide sequence: TGTGCCAGCAGCTTAGATCCCACCGGGACAGGGTTCTACGAGCAGTACTTC. This codes for CASSLDPTGTGFYEQYF.

This chain joins TRBV5-1 and TRBJ2-7; TRBD2 matches at 8 bases. The germline gives CDR1 SGHRS, CDR2 YFSETQ. The CDR3 extends over 14 amino acids. Unmatched junction bases numbered 2, after V lost 0 bases and J lost 3 bases. CDR3 sequence: CASSLEAGVYEQYF. CDR3 bases: TGCGCCAGCAGCTTGGAAGCGGGAGTCTACGAGCAGTACTTC.

This clonotype was seen ten or more times. The chain uses TRBV11-2 and TRBJ1-5; D unclear. Germline V gene sequence: CDR1 SGHAT, CDR2 FQNNGV. This CDR3 has 13 amino acids. The germline V and J ends were trimmed by 0 bases and 3 bases, with 3 bases remaining between them. Written as DNA, the CDR3 is TGTGCCAGCAGCTTAGAGGACAATCAGCCCCAGCATTTT. Translated, it gives CASSLEDNQPQHF.

This chain links TRBV5-6 with TRBJ2-7, with D maybe TRBD1 (5 bases). Germline V gene data show CDR1 as SGHDT and CDR2 as YYEEEE. V lost 2 bases and J 3 bases, leaving 9 bases between the germline ends. The CDR3 covers 13 residues. As DNA, the CDR3 is TGTGCCAGCAGCTTTCAGGGTTTCTACGAGCAGTACTTC. This gives the protein CASSFQGFYEQYF.

This clonotype occurred many times. V and J are TRBV12-3 or TRBV12-4 and TRBJ2-2; 8 bases match TRBD1. This CDR3 comprises 15 residues. The V segment lost 5 bases and the J segment 7 bases; nucleotides outside the gene matches: 9. The DNA for the CDR3 is TGTGCCAGCAGTGCAGGGGGCATTGGATACGGGGAGCTGTTTTTT. This translates into CASSAGGIGYGELFF.

This clonotype was recorded many times. CDR3 bases: TGTGCCAGCAGAACGCTGAGTACCTACGAGCAGTACTTC. Translation: CASRTLSTYEQYF. V usage is TRBV6-6 and J usage is TRBJ2-7; D gene ambiguous. Germline lookup yields CDR1 MNHNY and CDR2 SVGAGI (reference sequence). The CDR3 runs to 13 residues. Trimming left V 6 bases short and J 2 bases short, with 11 bases between.